This passage covers 29 T cell receptor beta chains from one sample sequenced in a study of T cell clonality in common variable immunodeficiency. The protocol was immunoSEQ multiplex PCR, while the TCRdb copy is restricted to in-frame clones and leaves out a portion. The sample was found to contain some 28,000 clones, and every one recurs. Material for sequencing was peripheral blood mononuclear cells. These receptors came from a person aged 18 to 75 in good health.

This clone was detected many times. CDR3 protein: CASSQEFLGGDSYEQYF. CDR3 DNA (partial): TGCGCCAGCAGCCAAGAGTTTTTGGGGGGAGACTCCTACGAG. V usage is TRBV4-1 and J usage is TRBJ2-7; maybe TRBD2 (6 bases). The observed sequence ends 3 residues before the CDR3 terminus, with the missing tail filled in from the germline J gene. Germline V gene data show CDR1 as MGHRA and CDR2 as YSYEKL. The CDR3 runs 17 residues. Trimming removed 0 bases at V and 0 bases at J, with 15 bases between.

This clone was detected many times. The CDR3 end falls 3 residues outside the read, so it is completed with the germline J gene. This chain connects TRBV4-1 to TRBJ1-4; TRBD1 matches 7 bases. The CDR3 covers 16 residues. Germline lookup yields CDR1 MGHRA and CDR2 YSYEKL. V was clipped by 9 bases and J by 0 bases; unmatched bases: 10. The CDR3 spells CASTEGGYATNEKLFF. The CDR3 DNA, read in part, is TGCGCCAGTACGGAAGGGGGCTACGCAACTAATGAAAAA.

This clone appeared many times. The CDR3 end falls 3 residues outside the read, so it is completed with the germline J gene. The V call is TRBV7-9, the J call TRBJ1-3; D might be TRBD1 (5 bases). This CDR3 has 14 residues. V lost 4 bases, J lost 2 bases, and 9 bases lay in between. Germline-derived CDR1 and CDR2 are SEHNR and FQNEAQ (reference sequence). The CDR3 here is CASSSGLTGNTIYF. CDR3 bases read: TGTGCCAGCAGCTCGGGACTGACTGGAAACACC.

This clone has ten or more counts. The read halts 3 residues ahead of the CDR3 end, with the missing end drawn from the germline J gene. The chain carries TRBV3-1 (or the pseudogene TRBV3-2) and TRBJ2-5; D is unclear. The germline V gene has CDR1 LGHDT and CDR2 YNNKEL (reference sequence). The CDR3 is 15 residues long. The V end was cut by 2 bases, the J end by 1 base, with 11 bases between. CDR3 bases read: TGTGCCAGCAGCCAAAGTGGCACAGCCCAAGAGACC. It codes for CASSQSGTAQET. The whole CDR3 protein is CASSQSGTAQETQYF.

The table lists this clone with many counts. Sequencing ends 3 residues short of the CDR3 end; the germline J gene provides the rest. The chain joins TRBV29-1 to TRBJ1-2, with 8 bases that match TRBD1. The CDR3 has 16 residues. CDR1 and CDR2 (germline): SQVTM, ANQGSEA. Trimming removed 5 bases from V and 3 bases from J; junction bases left unmatched: 14. The covered CDR3 bases are TGCAGCGTTCGGGCGTCAGGACAGGGTGGACACTATGGC. It codes for CSVRASGQGGHYG. The whole CDR3 region reads CSVRASGQGGHYGYTF.

This clone was seen repeatedly, ten times or more. The read comes to an end 3 residues before the CDR3 does, leaving the germline J gene to fill in the end. The chain carries TRBV6-2 or TRBV6-3 and TRBJ2-5; a possible D gene is TRBD2 (7 bases). The CDR3 spans 16 residues. Trimming removed 2 bases at V and 1 base at J, with 14 bases between. Germline assignment: CDR1 MNHEY and CDR2 SVGEGT. CDR3 protein: CASSYRNRGAQETQYF. The DNA read from the CDR3 is TGTGCCAGCAGTTACCGTAATCGGGGGGCCCAAGAGACC.

This clone occurred many times. The read stops 3 residues short of the end of the CDR3; the missing end is completed from the germline J gene. The rearrangement links TRBV5-1 to TRBJ1-2; 8 nucleotides match TRBD1. The CDR3 loop spans 14 amino acids. Losses at the gene ends were 4 bases for V and 4 bases for J; bases not matched to a gene: 6. From germline, CDR1 is SGHRS and CDR2 YFSETQ. CDR3: CASSETGVFYGYTF. CDR3 DNA, as far as it was read: TGCGCCAGCAGCGAGACAGGGGTTTTCTATGGC.

This clone was counted a few times. The DNA ends 3 residues before the CDR3 does, and the rest of the CDR3 is filled in from the germline J gene. The chain combines TRBV6-2 or TRBV6-3 with TRBJ2-3, with 9 bases identical to TRBD1. CDR3 length: 15 residues. The germline gives CDR1 MNHEY, CDR2 SVGEGT. The DNA read from the CDR3 is TGTGCCAGCAGTGACTTAACAGGGGGCCTAGAGACG. Residues: CASSDLTGGLET. The whole CDR3 is CASSDLTGGLETQYF.

At least ten counts were recorded for this clone. Read coverage stops 3 residues before the CDR3 terminus; the germline J gene supplies the remainder. The V and J genes are TRBV20-1 and TRBJ2-2; 8 bases line up with TRBD1. Germline loops: CDR1 DFQATT, CDR2 SNEGSKA (reference sequence). Trimming took 6 bases from V and 6 from J; bases not matched to a gene: 15. This CDR3 region has 16 residues. CDR3 DNA, as far as it was read: TGCAGTGCCCTACCATACAGGGGGAAGGTCTCCGGGGAG. The encoded protein is CSALPYRGKVSGE. The CDR3 in its entirety is CSALPYRGKVSGELFF.

Many counts were recorded for this clone. A junction end diverges from the germline sequence, so it may reflect a read error. The missing CDR3 end, 3 residues past where the read stops, is filled in from the germline J gene. The chain uses TRBV4-2 and TRBJ2-1; TRBD2 aligns across 9 bases. This CDR3 contains 17 residues. Germline lookup yields CDR1 LGHNA and CDR2 YNFKEQ. The DNA read from the CDR3 is TGCGCCAGCAGCCAAGACTCCAGCGGGGGGATCTACAATGAG. This encodes CASSQDSSGGIYNE. The entire CDR3 reads CASSQDSSGGIYNEQFF.

Points on this clone: The read ends 3 residues early relative to the CDR3; the germline J gene fills the gap. The chain is built from TRBV7-2 and TRBJ2-5; D is ambiguous. CDR3 length: 12 amino acids. V gave up 5 bases and J gave up 5 bases, with 9 bases separating them. Germline CDR1 is SGHTA and CDR2 is FQGNSA. The covered CDR3 bases are TGTGCCAGCAGCGCGCGCTGGGAGACC. Protein product: CASSARWET. The entire CDR3 sequence reads CASSARWETQYF.

This clone has ten or more counts. The read terminates 3 residues before the CDR3 end, so the remaining end is supplied by the germline J gene. This rearrangement joins TRBV20-1 to TRBJ1-1; 9 bases fit TRBD1. The CDR3 has 13 amino acids. V shed 7 bases and J 3 bases; nucleotides not matched to a gene: 6. Germline lookup yields CDR1 DFQATT and CDR2 SNEGSKA (reference sequence). CDR3 DNA, as far as it was read: TGCAGTGATCACAGGGGGCGGTACACTGAA. Translated: CSDHRGRYTE. The CDR3, in full, reads CSDHRGRYTEAFF.

This clone was seen ten or more times. CDR3 DNA (partial): TGCAGTGCTAGAAGGACAGGGGCAATCACTGAA. The encoded protein is CSARRTGAITE. In full, the CDR3 reads CSARRTGAITEAFF. J is TRBJ1-1 and V is TRBV20-1; 9 nucleotides line up with TRBD1. Sequencing ends 3 residues short of the CDR3 end; the germline J gene provides the rest. The V gene end was trimmed by 2 bases and the J gene end by 4 bases; junction bases not matched to a gene: 5. Germline-derived CDR1 and CDR2 are DFQATT and SNEGSKA (reference sequence). The CDR3 is 14 amino acids.

The table lists this clone with a few counts. Germline and junction disagree at one end, which may indicate a read error. With the read ending 3 residues before the CDR3 end, the germline J gene is used to fill in that end. The chain has TRBV7-7 and TRBJ1-5; D possibly corresponds to TRBD1 (6 bases). CDR1 and CDR2 from the germline V gene are SSHAT and FNYEAQ (reference sequence). The CDR3 contains 17 residues. Here the CDR3 reads CASSLRSRNRAEQPQHF. CDR3 bases read: TGTGCTAGCAGCTTACGTAGCAGAAACAGGGCAGAACAGCCC.

This clone has a count of ten or more. The CDR3 end lies 3 residues beyond the end of the read and is filled in from the germline J gene. The J gene is TRBJ2-5, the V gene TRBV7-9, with a possible D match to TRBD2 (7 bases). V lost 1 base and J lost 6, with 15 bases in between. Germline values: CDR1 SEHNR, CDR2 FQNEAQ (reference sequence). The CDR3 sequence is 15 residues long. The CDR3 sequence is CASSLGDEGGKTQYF. The CDR3 bases that were read are TGTGCCAGCAGCTTAGGGGACGAGGGGGGGAAGACC.

This clone was seen more than once but under ten times. The CDR3 bases that were read are TGCAGTGCTAGAGATACAGGGGGGCATCAGCCC. Protein: CSARDTGGHQP. From start to end, the CDR3 is CSARDTGGHQPQHF. V and J are TRBV20-1 and TRBJ1-5, with TRBD1 identical over 8 bases. The CDR3 extends 3 residues past the end of the read, so its final part is completed from the germline J gene. Germline CDR1 DFQATT, CDR2 SNEGSKA (reference sequence). The CDR3 extends over 14 amino acids. The V and J ends lost 0 bases and 5 bases, in that order; junction bases with no gene match: 3.

This clone occurred a few times. The read terminates 3 residues before the CDR3 end, so the remaining end is supplied by the germline J gene. V and J are TRBV20-1 and TRBJ2-3, with a possible D match to TRBD2 (5 bases). CDR1 is DFQATT, CDR2 SNEGSKA, per germline (reference sequence). The CDR3 covers 12 residues. The sequenced part of the CDR3 DNA is TGCAGTGCTCCAGCGGTTCAAGAGACG. Protein: CSAPAVQET. The full CDR3 protein is CSAPAVQETQYF.

This clone was detected ten times or more. Read coverage stops 3 residues before the CDR3 terminus; the germline J gene supplies the remainder. The chain joins TRBV7-3 to TRBJ1-2; TRBD1 matches at 7 bases. The germline CDR1 and CDR2 sequences are SGHTA and FQGTGA. The V and J ends lost 5 bases and 5 bases, in that order; junction bases with no gene match: 11. The CDR3 spans 15 residues. The sequenced part of the CDR3 DNA is TGTGCCAGCAGCCGCACAGGGGAAGTTAGGTATGGC. It specifies CASSRTGEVRYG. The whole CDR3 protein is CASSRTGEVRYGYTF.

This clone was seen many times. The CDR3 goes on 3 residues after the read ends, and that part is filled in from the germline J gene. The chain employs TRBV6-1 and TRBJ1-6; D gene ambiguous. The V and J ends lost 2 bases and 4 bases respectively, with 3 bases between them. The CDR3 contains 13 residues. The germline V gene encodes CDR1 MNHNS and CDR2 SASEGT. This CDR3 is CASSERYNSPLHF. CDR3 DNA, as far as it was read: TGTGCCAGCAGTGAAAGGTATAATTCACCC.

At least ten counts were recorded for this clone. Read sequence stops 3 residues before the CDR3 end, and the germline J gene provides the missing end. The chain combines TRBV7-9 with TRBJ1-6, with D possibly being TRBD1 (6 bases). This CDR3 contains 13 residues. Germline CDR1 reads SEHNR; CDR2 reads FQNEAQ (reference sequence). V was shortened by 3 bases and J by 9 bases, with 9 bases between the two germline ends. Partial CDR3 DNA: TGTGCCAGCAGCTTCAAGGACAGTTCACCC. Encoded protein: CASSFKDSSP. The whole CDR3 is CASSFKDSSPLHF.

This clone was observed a few times. The CDR3 end falls 3 residues outside the read, so it is completed with the germline J gene. The J gene is TRBJ2-3, the V gene TRBV20-1; 9 nucleotides line up with TRBD1. Germline V gene data show CDR1 as DFQATT and CDR2 as SNEGSKA (reference sequence). With 7 bases clipped from V and 2 bases from J, the junction kept 7 bases outside the gene matches. This CDR3 is built from 14 residues. The CDR3 bases that were read are TGCAGTGTTCCGGGACAGGGAAACACAGATACG. Translating it yields CSVPGQGNTDT. The complete CDR3 reads CSVPGQGNTDTQYF.

There are many counts of this clone. The read finishes 3 residues shy of the CDR3 end, and the germline J gene is used to complete it. The V gene is TRBV7-8, the J gene TRBJ2-3, with TRBD2 matching over 7 bases. The germline gives CDR1 SGHVS, CDR2 FQNEAQ. The CDR3 spans 16 residues. The trim removed 5 bases at V and 7 bases at J, leaving 15 bases unmatched. The CDR3 bases that were read are TGTGCCAGCAGCCCCGTGGCGGGGGTGTCCTTATATACG. Its translation: CASSPVAGVSLYT. The whole CDR3 is CASSPVAGVSLYTQYF.

This clone was detected many times. Read coverage stops 3 residues before the CDR3 terminus; the germline J gene supplies the remainder. This chain joins TRBV29-1 and TRBJ2-7; 7 bases map to TRBD2. After removal of 2 bases from V and 0 bases from J, the junction contained 7 bases not matched to a gene. The CDR3 sequence is 15 residues long. In germline, CDR1 is SQVTM, CDR2 ANQGSEA. Here the CDR3 reads CSVEFLSGGSYEQYF. Partial CDR3 DNA: TGCAGCGTTGAATTCCTGTCGGGGGGCTCCTACGAG.

This clone was seen ten or more times. The read ends 3 residues before the CDR3 terminus; that terminus is restored from the germline J gene. J is TRBJ2-1 and V is TRBV20-1; 8 bases match TRBD1. The CDR3 has 14 amino acids. V lost 7 bases and J lost 9; bases outside the gene matches: 14. CDR1 is DFQATT, CDR2 SNEGSKA, per germline (reference sequence). The CDR3 region is CSGPGDRSLSEQFF. CDR3 bases read: TGCAGTGGGCCCGGGGACAGGTCCTTGAGTGAG.

Points on this clone: Read coverage stops 3 residues before the CDR3 terminus; the germline J gene supplies the remainder. The V call is TRBV5-1, the J call TRBJ1-6, with 7 bases matching TRBD1. Trimming took 4 bases from V and 7 from J; bases not matched to a gene: 8. Per the germline V gene, CDR1 is SGHRS and CDR2 is YFSETQ. The CDR3 covers 15 residues. The covered CDR3 bases are TGCGCCAGCAGCATTGGGACAGTTCAAAATTCACCC. Translation: CASSIGTVQNSP. The whole CDR3 is CASSIGTVQNSPLHF.

As concerns this clone: Sequencing ends 3 residues short of the CDR3 end; the germline J gene provides the rest. The chain has TRBV2 and TRBJ2-2; D not certain. The CDR3 sequence is 13 residues long. Germline CDR1 and CDR2: SNHLY and FYNNEI. The CDR3 bases that were read are TGTGCCAGCAGTGTGGTTTACAAGGGCCAG. The encoded protein is CASSVVYKGQ. The full CDR3 is CASSVVYKGQLFF.

This clone occurred many times. The CDR3 bases that were read are TGCGCCAGCAGCGTGGGGGACAGGGGCAATGAG. Translating it yields CASSVGDRGNE. The full CDR3 is CASSVGDRGNEQFF. The chain recombines TRBV5-1 with TRBJ2-1, with TRBD1 matching over 10 bases. Coverage ceases 3 residues before the CDR3 finishes, and the germline J gene fills in the end. Germline V gene sequence: CDR1 SGHRS, CDR2 YFSETQ. V lost 4 bases to trimming and J lost 6 bases; unmatched junction nucleotides: 4. The CDR3 runs to 14 residues.

This clone was seen repeatedly, ten times or more. The CDR3 end falls 3 residues outside the read, so it is completed with the germline J gene. This chain links TRBV6-2 or TRBV6-3 with TRBJ1-1, with D unclear. Trimming pared 6 bases from V and 4 bases from J, leaving 15 bases between. The CDR3 runs 14 residues. Germline V gene data show CDR1 as MNHEY and CDR2 as SVGEGT. The CDR3 is CASSTPIRFTEAFF. The sequenced CDR3 bases are TGTGCCAGCAGCACACCCATCCGTTTCACTGAA.

This clone was found many times. The read finishes 3 residues shy of the CDR3 end, and the germline J gene is used to complete it. The rearrangement joins TRBV5-4 to TRBJ2-5, with 7 bases identical to TRBD2. V shed 2 bases, J shed 1 base, and the junction held 8 bases outside the gene matches. CDR1 and CDR2 from the germline V gene are SGHNT and YYREEE (reference sequence). The CDR3 has 16 residues. CDR3 loop: CASSFGSLAGQETQYF. The DNA read from the CDR3 is TGTGCCAGCAGCTTTGGATCGTTAGCGGGCCAAGAGACC.